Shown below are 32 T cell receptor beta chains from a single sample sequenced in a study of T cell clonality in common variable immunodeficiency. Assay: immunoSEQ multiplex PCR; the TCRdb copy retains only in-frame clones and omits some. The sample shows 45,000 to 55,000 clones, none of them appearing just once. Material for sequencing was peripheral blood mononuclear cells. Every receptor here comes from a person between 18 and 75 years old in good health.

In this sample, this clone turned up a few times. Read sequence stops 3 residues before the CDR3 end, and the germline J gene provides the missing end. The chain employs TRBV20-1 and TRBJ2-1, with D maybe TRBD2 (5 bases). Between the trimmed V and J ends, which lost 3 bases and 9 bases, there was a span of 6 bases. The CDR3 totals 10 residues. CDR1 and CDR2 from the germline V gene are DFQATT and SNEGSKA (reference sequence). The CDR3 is CSARAGEQFF. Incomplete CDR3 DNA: TGCAGTGCTAGGGCGGGTGAG.

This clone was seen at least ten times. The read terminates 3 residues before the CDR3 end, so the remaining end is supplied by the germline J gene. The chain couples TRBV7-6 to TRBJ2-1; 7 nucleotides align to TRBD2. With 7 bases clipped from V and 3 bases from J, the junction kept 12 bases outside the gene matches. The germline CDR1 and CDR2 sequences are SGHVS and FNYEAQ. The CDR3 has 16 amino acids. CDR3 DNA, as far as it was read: TGTGCCAGCACCCTCGAGGCGGGAGCCTTCTACAATGAG. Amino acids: CASTLEAGAFYNE. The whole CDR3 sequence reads CASTLEAGAFYNEQFF. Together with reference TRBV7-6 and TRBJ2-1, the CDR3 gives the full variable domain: GAGVSQSPRYKVTKRGQDVALRCDPISGHVSLYWYRQALGQGPEFLTYFNYEAQQDKSGLPNDRFSAERPEGSISTLTIQRTEQRDSAMYRCASTLEAGAFYNEQFFGPGTRLTVL.

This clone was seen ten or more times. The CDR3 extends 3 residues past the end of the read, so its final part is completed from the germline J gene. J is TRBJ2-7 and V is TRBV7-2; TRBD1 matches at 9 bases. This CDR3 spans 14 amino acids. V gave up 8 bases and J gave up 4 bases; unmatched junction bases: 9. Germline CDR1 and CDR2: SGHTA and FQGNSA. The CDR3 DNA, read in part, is TGTGCCAGCCGGACCGGGACAGGGTCGTACGAG. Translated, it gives CASRTGTGSYE. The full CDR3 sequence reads CASRTGTGSYEQYF.

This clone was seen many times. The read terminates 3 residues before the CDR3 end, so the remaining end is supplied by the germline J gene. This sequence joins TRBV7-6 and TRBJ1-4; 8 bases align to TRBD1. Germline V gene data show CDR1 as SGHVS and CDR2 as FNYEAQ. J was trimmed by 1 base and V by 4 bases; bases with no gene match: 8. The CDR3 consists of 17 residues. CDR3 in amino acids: CASSSEDRAETNEKLFF. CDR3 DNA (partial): TGTGCCAGCAGCTCGGAGGACAGGGCGGAAACTAATGAAAAA.

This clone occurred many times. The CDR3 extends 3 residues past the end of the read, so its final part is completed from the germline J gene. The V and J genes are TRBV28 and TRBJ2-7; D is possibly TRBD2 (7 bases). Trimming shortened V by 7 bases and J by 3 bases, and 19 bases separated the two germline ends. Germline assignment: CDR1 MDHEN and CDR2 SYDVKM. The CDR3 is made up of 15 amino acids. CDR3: CASNLRGGHGYEQYF. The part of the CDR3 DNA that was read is TGTGCCAGCAACTTAAGGGGGGGGCATGGCTACGAG.

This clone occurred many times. The sequenced part of the CDR3 DNA is TGCAGTGCTAGAGATCTTGCGGGAAGATCCTACAATGAG. Residues: CSARDLAGRSYNE. In full, the CDR3 is CSARDLAGRSYNEQFF. The chain couples TRBV20-1 to TRBJ2-1, with D tentatively TRBD2 (6 bases). The sequenced fragment ends 3 residues before the CDR3 boundary, so the rest is inferred from the germline J gene. Germline loops: CDR1 DFQATT, CDR2 SNEGSKA (reference sequence). The CDR3 contains 16 residues. V was shortened by 0 bases and J by 1 base, with 13 bases between the two germline ends.

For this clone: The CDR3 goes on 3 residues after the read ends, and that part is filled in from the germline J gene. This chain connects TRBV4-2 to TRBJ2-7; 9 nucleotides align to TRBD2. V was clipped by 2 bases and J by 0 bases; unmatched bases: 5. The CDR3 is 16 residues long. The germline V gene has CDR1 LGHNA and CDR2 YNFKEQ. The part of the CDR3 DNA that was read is TGTGCCAGCAGCCAATCCAGCGGGAGGCCCTCCTACGAG. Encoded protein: CASSQSSGRPSYE. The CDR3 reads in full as CASSQSSGRPSYEQYF.

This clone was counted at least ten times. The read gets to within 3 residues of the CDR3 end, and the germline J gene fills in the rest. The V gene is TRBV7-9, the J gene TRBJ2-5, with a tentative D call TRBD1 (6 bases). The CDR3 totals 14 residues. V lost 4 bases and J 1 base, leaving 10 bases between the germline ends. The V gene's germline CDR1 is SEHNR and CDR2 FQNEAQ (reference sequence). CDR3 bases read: TGTGCCAGCAGCTCGTCGGACAGCCAAGAGACC. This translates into CASSSSDSQET. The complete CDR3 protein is CASSSSDSQETQYF.

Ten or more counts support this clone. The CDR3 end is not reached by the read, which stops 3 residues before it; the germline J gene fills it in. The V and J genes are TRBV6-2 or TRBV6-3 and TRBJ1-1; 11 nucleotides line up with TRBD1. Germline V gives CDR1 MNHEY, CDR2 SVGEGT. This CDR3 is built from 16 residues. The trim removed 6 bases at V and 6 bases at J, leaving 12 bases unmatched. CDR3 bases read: TGTGCCAGCAGAAACGCCGGGACAGGGGGTTCAGCTGAA. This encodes CASRNAGTGGSAE. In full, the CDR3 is CASRNAGTGGSAEAFF.

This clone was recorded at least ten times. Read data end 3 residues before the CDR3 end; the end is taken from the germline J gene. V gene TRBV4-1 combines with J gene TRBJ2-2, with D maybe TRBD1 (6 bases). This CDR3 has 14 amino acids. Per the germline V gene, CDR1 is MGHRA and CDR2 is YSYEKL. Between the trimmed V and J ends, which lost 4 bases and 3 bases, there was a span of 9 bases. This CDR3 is CASSPGVDTGELFF. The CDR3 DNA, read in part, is TGCGCCAGCAGCCCAGGGGTAGACACCGGGGAG.

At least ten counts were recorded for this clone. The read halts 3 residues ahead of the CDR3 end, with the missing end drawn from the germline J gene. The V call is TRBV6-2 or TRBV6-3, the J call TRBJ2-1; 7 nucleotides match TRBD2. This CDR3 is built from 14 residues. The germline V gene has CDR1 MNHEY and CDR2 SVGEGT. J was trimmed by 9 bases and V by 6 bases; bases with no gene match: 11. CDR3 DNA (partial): TGTGCCAGCAGACCCGGACTAGGGAGGGTTGAG. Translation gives CASRPGLGRVE. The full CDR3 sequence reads CASRPGLGRVEQFF.

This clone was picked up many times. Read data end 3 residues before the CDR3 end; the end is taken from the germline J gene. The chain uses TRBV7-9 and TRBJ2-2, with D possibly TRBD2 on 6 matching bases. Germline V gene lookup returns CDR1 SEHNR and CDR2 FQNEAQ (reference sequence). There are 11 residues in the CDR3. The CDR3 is CASSRDFGLFF. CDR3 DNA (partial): TGTGCCAGCAGCCGGGACTTTGGG. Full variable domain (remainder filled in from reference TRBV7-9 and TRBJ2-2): DTGVSQNPRHKITKRGQNVTFRCDPISEHNRLYWYRQTLGQGPEFLTYFQNEAQLEKSRLLSDRFSAERPKGSFSTLEIQRTEQGDSAMYLCASSRDFGLFFGEGSRLTVL.

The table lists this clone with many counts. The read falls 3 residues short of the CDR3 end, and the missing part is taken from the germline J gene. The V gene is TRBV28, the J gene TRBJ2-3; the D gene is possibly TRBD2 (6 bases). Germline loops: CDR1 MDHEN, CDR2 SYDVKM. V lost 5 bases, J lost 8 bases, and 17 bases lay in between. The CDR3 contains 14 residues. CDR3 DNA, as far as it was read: TGTGCCAGCAGTCCCGGGGGAGGCATGGGTACG. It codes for CASSPGGGMGT. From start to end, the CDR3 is CASSPGGGMGTQYF. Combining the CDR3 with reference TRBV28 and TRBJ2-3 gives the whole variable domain DVKVTQSSRYLVKRTGEKVFLECVQDMDHENMFWYRQDPGLGLRLIYFSYDVKMKEKGDIPEGYSVSREKKERFSLILESASTNQTSMYLCASSPGGGMGTQYFGPGTRLTVL.

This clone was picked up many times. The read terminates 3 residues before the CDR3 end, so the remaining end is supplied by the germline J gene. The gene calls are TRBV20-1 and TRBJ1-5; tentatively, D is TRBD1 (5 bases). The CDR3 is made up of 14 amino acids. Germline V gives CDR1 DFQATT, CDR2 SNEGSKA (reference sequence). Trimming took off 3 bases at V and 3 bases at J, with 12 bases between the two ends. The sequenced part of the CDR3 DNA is TGCAGTGCTAGTGCAGGGATCGTCAATCAGCCC. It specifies CSASAGIVNQP. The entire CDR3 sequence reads CSASAGIVNQPQHF.

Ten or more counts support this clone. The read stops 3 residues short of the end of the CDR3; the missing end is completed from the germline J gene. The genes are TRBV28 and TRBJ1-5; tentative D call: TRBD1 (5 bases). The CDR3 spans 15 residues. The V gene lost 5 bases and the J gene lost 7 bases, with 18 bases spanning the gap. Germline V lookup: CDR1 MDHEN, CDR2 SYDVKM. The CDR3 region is CASSGGSYQEQPQHF. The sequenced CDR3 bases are TGTGCCAGCAGTGGGGGGTCTTACCAGGAACAGCCC.

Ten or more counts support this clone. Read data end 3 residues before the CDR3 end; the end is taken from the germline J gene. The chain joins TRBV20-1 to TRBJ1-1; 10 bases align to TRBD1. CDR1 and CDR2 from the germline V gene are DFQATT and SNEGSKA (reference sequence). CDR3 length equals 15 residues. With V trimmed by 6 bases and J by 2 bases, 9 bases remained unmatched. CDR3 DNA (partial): TGCAGTGCCAAACAGGGACAGGGGAGAAACACTGAA. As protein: CSAKQGQGRNTE. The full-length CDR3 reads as CSAKQGQGRNTEAFF.

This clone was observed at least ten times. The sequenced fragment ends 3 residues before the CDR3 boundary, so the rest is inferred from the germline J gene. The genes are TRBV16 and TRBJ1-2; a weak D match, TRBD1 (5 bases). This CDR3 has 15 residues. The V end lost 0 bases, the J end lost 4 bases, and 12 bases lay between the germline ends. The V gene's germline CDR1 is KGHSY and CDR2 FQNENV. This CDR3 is CASSQSGTVLYGYTF. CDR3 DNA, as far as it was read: TGTGCCAGCAGCCAATCGGGGACTGTTCTCTATGGC. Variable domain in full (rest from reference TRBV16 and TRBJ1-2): GEEVAQTPKHLVRGEGQKAKLYCAPIKGHSYVFWYQQVLKNEFKFLISFQNENVFDETGMPKERFSAKCLPNSPCSLEIQATKLEDSAVYFCASSQSGTVLYGYTFGSGTRLTVV.

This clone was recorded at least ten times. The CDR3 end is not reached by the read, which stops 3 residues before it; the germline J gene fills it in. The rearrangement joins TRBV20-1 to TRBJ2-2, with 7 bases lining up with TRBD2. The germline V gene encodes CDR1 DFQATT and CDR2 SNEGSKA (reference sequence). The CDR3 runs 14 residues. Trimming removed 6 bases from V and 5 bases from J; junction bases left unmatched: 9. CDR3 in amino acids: CSAPRAGRTGELFF. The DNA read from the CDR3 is TGCAGTGCGCCTAGAGCGGGGAGAACCGGGGAG.

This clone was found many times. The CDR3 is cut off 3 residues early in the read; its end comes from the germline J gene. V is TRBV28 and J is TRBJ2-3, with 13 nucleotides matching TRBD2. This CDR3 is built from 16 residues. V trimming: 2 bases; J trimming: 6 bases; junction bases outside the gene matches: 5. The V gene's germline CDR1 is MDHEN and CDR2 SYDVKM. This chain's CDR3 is CASSLAGLAGRDTQYF. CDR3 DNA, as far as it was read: TGTGCCAGCAGTTTAGCGGGACTAGCGGGGCGGGATACG.

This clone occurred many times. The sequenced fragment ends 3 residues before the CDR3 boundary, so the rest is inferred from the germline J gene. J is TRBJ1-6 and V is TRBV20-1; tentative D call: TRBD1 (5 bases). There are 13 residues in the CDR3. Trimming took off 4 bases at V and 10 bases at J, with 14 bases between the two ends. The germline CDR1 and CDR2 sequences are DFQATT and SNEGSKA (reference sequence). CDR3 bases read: TGCAGTGCTACGGGGGTCCGGTACTCACCC. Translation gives CSATGVRYSP. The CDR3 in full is CSATGVRYSPLHF.

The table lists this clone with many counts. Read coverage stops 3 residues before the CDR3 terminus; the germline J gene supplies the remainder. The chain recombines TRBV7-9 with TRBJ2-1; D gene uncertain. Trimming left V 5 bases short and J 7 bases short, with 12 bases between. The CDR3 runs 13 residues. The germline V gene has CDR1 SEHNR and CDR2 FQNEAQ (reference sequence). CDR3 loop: CASSPESANEQFF. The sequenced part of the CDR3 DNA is TGTGCCAGCAGCCCAGAGAGCGCGAATGAG.

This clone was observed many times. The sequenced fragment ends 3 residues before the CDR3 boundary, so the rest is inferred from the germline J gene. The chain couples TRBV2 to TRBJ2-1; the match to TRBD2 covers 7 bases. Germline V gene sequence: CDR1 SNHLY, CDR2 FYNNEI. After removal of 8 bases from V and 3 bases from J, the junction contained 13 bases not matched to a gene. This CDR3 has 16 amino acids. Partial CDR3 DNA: TGTGCCAGCCGCGGCTCGGCGGGAGCCCGCTACAATGAG. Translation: CASRGSAGARYNE. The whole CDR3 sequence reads CASRGSAGARYNEQFF.

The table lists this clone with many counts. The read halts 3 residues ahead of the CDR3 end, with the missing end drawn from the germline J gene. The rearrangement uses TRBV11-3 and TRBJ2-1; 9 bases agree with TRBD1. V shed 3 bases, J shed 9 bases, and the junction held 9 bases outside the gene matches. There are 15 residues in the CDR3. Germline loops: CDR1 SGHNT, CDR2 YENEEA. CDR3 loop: CASSFGTGRDVEQFF. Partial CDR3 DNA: TGTGCCAGCAGCTTTGGGACAGGGAGGGACGTTGAG. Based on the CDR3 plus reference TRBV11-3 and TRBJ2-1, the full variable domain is EAGVVQSPRYKIIEKKQPVAFWCNPISGHNTLYWYLQNLGQGPELLIRYENEEAVDDSQLPKDRFSAERLKGVDSTLKIQPAELGDSAVYLCASSFGTGRDVEQFFGPGTRLTVL.

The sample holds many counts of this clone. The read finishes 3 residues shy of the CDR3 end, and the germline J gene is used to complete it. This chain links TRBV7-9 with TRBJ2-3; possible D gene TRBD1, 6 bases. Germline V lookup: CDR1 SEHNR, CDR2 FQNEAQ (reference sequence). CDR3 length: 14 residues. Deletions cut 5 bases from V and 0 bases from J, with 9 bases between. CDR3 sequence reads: CASSLTGSTDTQYF. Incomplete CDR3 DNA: TGTGCCAGCAGCCTCACAGGGAGCACAGATACG.

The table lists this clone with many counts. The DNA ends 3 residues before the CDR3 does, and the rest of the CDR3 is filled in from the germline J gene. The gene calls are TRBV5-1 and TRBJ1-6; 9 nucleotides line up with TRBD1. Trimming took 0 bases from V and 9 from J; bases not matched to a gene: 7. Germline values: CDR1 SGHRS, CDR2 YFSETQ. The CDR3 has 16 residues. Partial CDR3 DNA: TGCGCCAGCAGCTTGGAGTACGGACAGGGGAGTTCACCC. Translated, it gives CASSLEYGQGSSP. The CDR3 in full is CASSLEYGQGSSPLHF. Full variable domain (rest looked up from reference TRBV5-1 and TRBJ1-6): KAGVTQTPRYLIKTRGQQVTLSCSPISGHRSVSWYQQTPGQGLQFLFEYFSETQRNKGNFPGRFSGRQFSNSRSEMNVSTLELGDSALYLCASSLEYGQGSSPLHFGNGTRLTVT.

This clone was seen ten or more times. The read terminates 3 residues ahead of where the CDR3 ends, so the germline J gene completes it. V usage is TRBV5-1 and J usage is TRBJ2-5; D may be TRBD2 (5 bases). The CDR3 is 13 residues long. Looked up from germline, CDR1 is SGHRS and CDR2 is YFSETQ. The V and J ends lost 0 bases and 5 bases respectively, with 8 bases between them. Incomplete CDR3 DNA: TGCGCCAGCAGCTTGGGAGAGCGGGAGACC. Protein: CASSLGERET. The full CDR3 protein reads CASSLGERETQYF.

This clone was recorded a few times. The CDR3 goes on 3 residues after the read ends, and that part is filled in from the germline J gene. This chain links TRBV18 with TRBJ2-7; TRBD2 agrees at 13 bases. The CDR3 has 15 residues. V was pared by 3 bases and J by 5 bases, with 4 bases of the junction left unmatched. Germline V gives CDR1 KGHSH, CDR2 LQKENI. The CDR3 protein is CASSPGTSGTDEQYF. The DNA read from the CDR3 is TGTGCCAGCTCACCGGGGACTAGCGGGACTGACGAG.

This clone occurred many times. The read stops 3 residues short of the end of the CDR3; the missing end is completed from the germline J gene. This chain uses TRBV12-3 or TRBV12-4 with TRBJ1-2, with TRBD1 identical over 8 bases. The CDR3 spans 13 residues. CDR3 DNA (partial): TGTGCCAGCAGGGGTCCGGACAGGGTCGGC. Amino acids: CASRGPDRVG. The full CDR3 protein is CASRGPDRVGYTF.

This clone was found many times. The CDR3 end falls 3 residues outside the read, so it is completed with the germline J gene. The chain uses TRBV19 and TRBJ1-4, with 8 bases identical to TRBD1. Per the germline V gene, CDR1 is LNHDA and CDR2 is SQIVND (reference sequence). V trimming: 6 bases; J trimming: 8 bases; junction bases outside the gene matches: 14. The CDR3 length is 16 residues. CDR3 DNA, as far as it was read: TGTGCCAGTAGAGATAGCCCGGACAGGGTCGCGGAAAAA. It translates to CASRDSPDRVAEK. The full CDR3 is CASRDSPDRVAEKLFF.

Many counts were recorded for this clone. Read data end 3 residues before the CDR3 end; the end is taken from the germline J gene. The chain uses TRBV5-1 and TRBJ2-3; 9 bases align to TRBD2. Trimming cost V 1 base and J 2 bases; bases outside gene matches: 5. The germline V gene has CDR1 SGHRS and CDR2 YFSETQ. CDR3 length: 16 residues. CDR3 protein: CASSLWLAGDTDTQYF. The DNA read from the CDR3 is TGCGCCAGCAGCTTGTGGTTAGCGGGAGACACAGATACG.

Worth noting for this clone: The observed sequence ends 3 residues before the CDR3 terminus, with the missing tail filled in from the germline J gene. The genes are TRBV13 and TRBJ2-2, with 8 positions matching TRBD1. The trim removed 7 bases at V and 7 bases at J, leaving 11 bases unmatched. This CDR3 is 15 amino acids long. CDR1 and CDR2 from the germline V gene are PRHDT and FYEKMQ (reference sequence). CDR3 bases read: TGTGCCAGCACCCGACTGACAGGGGCGGGCGGGGAG. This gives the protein CASTRLTGAGGE. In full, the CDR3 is CASTRLTGAGGELFF.

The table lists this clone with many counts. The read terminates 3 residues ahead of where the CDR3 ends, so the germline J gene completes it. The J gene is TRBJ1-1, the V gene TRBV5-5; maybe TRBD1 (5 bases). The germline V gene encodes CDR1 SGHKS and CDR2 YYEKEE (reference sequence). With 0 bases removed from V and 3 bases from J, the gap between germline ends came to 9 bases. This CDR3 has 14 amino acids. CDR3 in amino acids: CASSLGDLDTEAFF. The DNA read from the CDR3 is TGTGCCAGCAGCTTGGGGGACTTAGACACTGAA.